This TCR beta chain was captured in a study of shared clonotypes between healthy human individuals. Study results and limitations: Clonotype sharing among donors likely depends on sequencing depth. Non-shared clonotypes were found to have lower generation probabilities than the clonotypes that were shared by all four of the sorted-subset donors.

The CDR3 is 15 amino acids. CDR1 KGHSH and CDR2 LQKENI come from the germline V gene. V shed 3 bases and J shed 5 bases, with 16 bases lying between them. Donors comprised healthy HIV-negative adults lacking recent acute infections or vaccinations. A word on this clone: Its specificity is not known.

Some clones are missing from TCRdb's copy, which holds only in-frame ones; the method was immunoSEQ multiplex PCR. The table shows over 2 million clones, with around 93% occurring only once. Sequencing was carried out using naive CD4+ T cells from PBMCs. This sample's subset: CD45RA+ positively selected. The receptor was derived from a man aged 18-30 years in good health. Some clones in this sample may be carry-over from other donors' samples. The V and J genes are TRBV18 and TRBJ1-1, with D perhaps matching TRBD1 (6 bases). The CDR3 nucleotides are TGTGCCAGCTCACCCACACTCGCAGGGGTGACTGAAGCTTTCTTT. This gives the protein CASSPTLAGVTEAFF.